Listed below are T cell receptor beta chains from one sample, sequenced in a study of STAT5B mutations in CD4+ large granular lymphocyte leukemia. Assay: immunoSEQ multiplex PCR; the TCRdb copy retains only in-frame clones and omits some. The table has tens of thousands of clones, 70% to 90% seen once. Specimen: CD4+ T cells from blood buffy coats. Receptor source: a human donor in good health. CDR3s leave out the opening cysteine and the closing phenylalanine or tryptophan. D genes are given only for firm matches.

CDR3aa | j_gene | v_gene | d_gene
ASSMPGTISYEQY | TRBJ2-7 | TRBV28 | NA
ASSPGLAGYEQY | TRBJ2-7 | TRBV7-2 | TRBD2
ASSRYRVNYGYT | TRBJ1-2 | TRBV6-5 | NA
ASSLGQGGGNTIY | TRBJ1-3 | TRBV11-2 | TRBD1
ASSGRGGGRNQPQH | TRBJ1-5 | TRBV7-2 | NA
ASSPKGLAGVTGELF | TRBJ2-2 | TRBV7-7 | TRBD2
ASSTRRQRDNEQF | TRBJ2-1 | TRBV7-9 | NA
ATSRGQGPYGYT | TRBJ1-2 | TRBV15 | TRBD1
ASSQDSGGSREQY | TRBJ2-7 | TRBV14 | NA
SAKTSVDTQY | TRBJ2-3 | TRBV29-1 | TRBD2
ATRQGAYGYT | TRBJ1-2 | TRBV15 | NA
ASRAGAEAF | TRBJ1-1 | TRBV28 | NA
ASSLDYGGANEQF | TRBJ2-1 | TRBV5-4 | NA
ASSFLSGTLLAKNIQY | TRBJ2-4 | TRBV28 | NA
ATSLDRGSTEAF | TRBJ1-1 | TRBV15 | TRBD1
ASSWGTGMMTDTQY | TRBJ2-3 | TRBV5-1 | TRBD1
ASRLSRTSGRREQY | TRBJ2-7 | TRBV13 | TRBD2
ASSLAFGTGTFNTEAF | TRBJ1-1 | TRBV7-8 | TRBD1
SAVGGTGTDTQY | TRBJ2-3 | TRBV29-1 | NA
ASSVGAGSYNEQF | TRBJ2-1 | TRBV9 | NA
ASTPTGVRETQY | TRBJ2-5 | TRBV2 | TRBD1
ASSLLIEAGPTEQY | TRBJ2-7 | TRBV5-1 | NA
ASSRVWAEQF | TRBJ2-1 | TRBV5-1 | NA
ASSQDHRALGEQY | TRBJ2-7 | TRBV4-3 | NA
ASSPVGVGEQF | TRBJ2-1 | TRBV6-1 | NA
ASSRRQLYQETQY | TRBJ2-5 | TRBV5-8 | NA
ASSYRGEQF | TRBJ2-1 | TRBV28 | TRBD1
ASRGGQPYEQY | NA | TRBV7-8 | NA
ASSLGAGRQPQH | TRBJ1-5 | TRBV28 | NA
ASSEGGEQY | TRBJ2-7 | TRBV6-9 | NA
ASNPRTGTTYEQY | TRBJ2-7 | TRBV6-1 | TRBD1
ASSLAGVGQGDTEAF | TRBJ1-1 | TRBV5-1 | TRBD1
ASSLGITGESSYEQY | TRBJ2-7 | TRBV11-2 | TRBD1
ASSPRGQILPGNTIY | TRBJ1-3 | TRBV7-9 | TRBD1
ASSMNGEQY | TRBJ2-7 | TRBV18 | NA
ASSEEGPSGANVLT | TRBJ2-6 | TRBV6-1 | NA
ASSPSPRNQPQH | TRBJ1-5 | TRBV4-1 | NA
ASSPTSGGPDTQY | TRBJ2-3 | TRBV5-1 | TRBD2
ASSPLADTQY | TRBJ2-3 | TRBV7-9 | NA
ASSPQDSSEAF | TRBJ1-1 | TRBV18 | NA
ASSIVDYRGETQY | TRBJ2-5 | TRBV19 | NA
ASSRTGGYSNQPQH | TRBJ1-5 | TRBV7-9 | TRBD1
ASSGQAAHEQY | TRBJ2-7 | TRBV19 | TRBD1
ASTRDVISEQF | TRBJ2-1 | TRBV19 | NA
ASSPGHSTDTQY | TRBJ2-3 | TRBV7-3 | NA
SAGANGFNEQY | TRBJ2-7 | TRBV29-1 | NA